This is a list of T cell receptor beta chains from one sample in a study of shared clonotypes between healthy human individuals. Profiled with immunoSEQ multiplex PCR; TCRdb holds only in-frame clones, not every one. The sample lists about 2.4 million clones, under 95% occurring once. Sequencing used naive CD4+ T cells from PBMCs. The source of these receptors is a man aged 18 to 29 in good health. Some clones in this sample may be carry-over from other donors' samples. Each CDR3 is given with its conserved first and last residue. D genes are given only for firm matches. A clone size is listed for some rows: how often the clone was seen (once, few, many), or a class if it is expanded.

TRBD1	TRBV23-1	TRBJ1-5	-	TGCGCCAGCAGTCCAGGGACAGGAAATCAGCCCCAGCATTTT	CASSPGTGNQPQHF
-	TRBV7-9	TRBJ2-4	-	TGTGCCAGCAGCTTAGCGGCTCTAGCCAAAAACATTCAGTACTTC	CASSLAALAKNIQYF
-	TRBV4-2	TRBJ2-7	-	TGTGCCAGCAGCCCCACTGGGGGTAGCCACGAGCAGTACTTC	CASSPTGGSHEQYF
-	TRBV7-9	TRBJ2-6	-	TGTGCCAGCAGCCCCCCCCCTGGGGCCAACGTCCTGACTTTC	CASSPPPGANVLTF
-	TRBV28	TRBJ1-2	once	TGTGCCAGCAGTTTGGTCCGTTTGGTCTATGGCTACACCTTC	CASSLVRLVYGYTF
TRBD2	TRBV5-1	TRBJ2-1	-	TGCGCCAGCAGCTTGCCCCCATCAGCGGGAGCACACAATGAGCAGTTCTTC	CASSLPPSAGAHNEQFF
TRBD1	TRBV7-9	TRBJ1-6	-	TGTGCCACTCAGGGGGGATTTAGTTCACCCCTCCACTTT	CATQGGFSSPLHF
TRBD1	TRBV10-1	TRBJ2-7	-	TGCGCCAGCAGTTACGGACAGGGCTACGAGCAGTACTTC	CASSYGQGYEQYF
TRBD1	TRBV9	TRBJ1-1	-	TGTGCCAGCAGCGCCCACAGGGGGCCCTCGGAAGCTTTCTTT	CASSAHRGPSEAFF
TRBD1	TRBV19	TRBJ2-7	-	TGTGCCAGTAGTAGACAGGGGTACTACGAGCAGTACTTC	CASSRQGYYEQYF
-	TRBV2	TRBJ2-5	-	TGTGCCAGCAATAGGGATAGGTGGACGGAGACCCAGTACTTC	CASNRDRWTETQYF
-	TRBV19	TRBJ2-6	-	TGTGCCAGTAGTATCCTCGCCCCGGGTTCCGGGGCCAACGTCCTGACTTTC	CASSILAPGSGANVLTF
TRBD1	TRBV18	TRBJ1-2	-	TGTGCCAGCTCACCACTCGGACAGGGGACAGGTGGCTACACCTTC	CASSPLGQGTGGYTF
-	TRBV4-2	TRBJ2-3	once	TGTGCCAGCAGCCAAGTCGCTTGGAGCGCTAACACAGATACGCAGTATTTT	CASSQVAWSANTDTQYF
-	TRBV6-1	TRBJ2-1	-	TGTGCCAGCATAGGGGGAGTACTCTTCAATGAGCAGTTCTTC	CASIGGVLFNEQFF
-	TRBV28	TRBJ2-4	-	TGTGCCAGCAGTTTATTCTCAGGGGCAGCCGGGGACATTCAGTACTTC	CASSLFSGAAGDIQYF
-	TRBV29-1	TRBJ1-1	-	TGCAGCGTTGACGGCAGAAGTTTGGGGACTGAAGCTTTCTTT	CSVDGRSLGTEAFF
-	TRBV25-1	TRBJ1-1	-	TGTGCCAGCAGTGAATATGGTCCTGTGACTGAAGCTTTCTTT	CASSEYGPVTEAFF
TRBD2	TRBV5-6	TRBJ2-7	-	TGTGCCAGCAGCCCGGGACTAGCTCATTTCTCCTACGAGCAGTACTTC	CASSPGLAHFSYEQYF
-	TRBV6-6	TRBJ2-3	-	TGTGCCAGCAGGTTCCTAGCCGGAGATACGCAGTATTTT	CASRFLAGDTQYF
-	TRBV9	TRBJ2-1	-	TGTGCCAGCAGCCCTCAGGGCGTAAATTACAATGAGCAGTTCTTC	CASSPQGVNYNEQFF
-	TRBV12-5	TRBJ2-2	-	TGTGCTGAATATGTAACGAACACCGGGGAGCTGTTTTTT	CAEYVTNTGELFF
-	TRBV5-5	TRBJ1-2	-	TGTGCCAGCAGCTCCCTGGACGGCGGCAGGGGCTACACCTTC	CASSSLDGGRGYTF
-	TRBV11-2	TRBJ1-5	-	TGTGCCAGCAGCCTCAGCCGGTATCAGCCCCAGCATTTT	CASSLSRYQPQHF
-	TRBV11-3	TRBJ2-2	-	TGTGCCAGCAGCTTAGATGCATACACCGGGGAGCTGTTTTTT	CASSLDAYTGELFF
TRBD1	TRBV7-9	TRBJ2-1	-	TGTGCCAGCAGTCTGGTCTGGGACAGCCTTTCCTACAATGAGCAGTTCTTC	CASSLVWDSLSYNEQFF
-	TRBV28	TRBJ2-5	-	TGTGCCAGCACTCAAGGGGGGGTGGAGACCCAGTACTTC	CASTQGGVETQYF
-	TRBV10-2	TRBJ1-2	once	TGCGCCAGCTTACTTGGGGTCGGCTATGGCTACACCTTC	CASLLGVGYGYTF
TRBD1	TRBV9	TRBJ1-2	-	TGTGCCAGCAGCCCTAGACAGGGGCGTCCTTATGGCTACACCTTC	CASSPRQGRPYGYTF
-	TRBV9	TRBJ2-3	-	TGTGCCAGCAGCCCTGGGGCCAGTTCTGATATAGATACGCAGTATTTT	CASSPGASSDIDTQYF
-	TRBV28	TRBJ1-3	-	TGTGCCAGCAGTTGGGCCGCAAAGGGGCTACGGGACACCATATATTTT	CASSWAAKGLRDTIYF
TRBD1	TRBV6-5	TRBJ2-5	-	TGTGCCAGCGGCTCAGGAGAGGACAGGGGGACCCAGTACTTC	CASGSGEDRGTQYF
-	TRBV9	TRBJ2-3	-	TGTGCCAGCAGCGTAGAGTGGGGTACGCAGTATTTT	CASSVEWGTQYF
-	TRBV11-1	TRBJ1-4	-	TGTGCCAGCAGCGTACGGCAGGGCGAAAAACTGTTTTTT	CASSVRQGEKLFF
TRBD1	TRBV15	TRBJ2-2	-	TGTGCCACCAGCAGAAATCGCCAGGGGGCTGCCGGGGAGCTGTTTTTT	CATSRNRQGAAGELFF
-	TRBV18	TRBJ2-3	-	TGTGCCAGCTCACCCATCGGGACGCCAAGCACAGATACGCAGTATTTT	CASSPIGTPSTDTQYF
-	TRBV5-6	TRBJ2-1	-	TGTGCCAGCAGCCCGGGGGTCGGGAATGAGCAGTTCTTC	CASSPGVGNEQFF
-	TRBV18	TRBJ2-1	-	TGTGCCAGCTCACCACAGGGAGTCGATGAGCAGTTCTTC	CASSPQGVDEQFF
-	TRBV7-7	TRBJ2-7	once	TGTGCCAGCAGCCCCCTGTGGCCCGGTGACTACGAGCAGTACTTC	CASSPLWPGDYEQYF
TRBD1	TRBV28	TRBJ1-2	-	TGTGCCAGCAGTTCAATTTGGGACAGTTCCAACTATGGCTACACCTTC	CASSSIWDSSNYGYTF